The clone carrying this T cell receptor beta chain appeared many times. The data were obtained in a study of early T cells in non-severe SARS-CoV-2 infection. TCRdb re-called the 5' RACE reads through MiXCR, storing one row per CDR3 protein. The data show under 35,000 distinct CDR3 sequences, with roughly 5.2% seen just once and 3.5% held by the top ten. CDR3 size: 14 residues. Between the trimmed V and J ends, which lost 0 bases and 1 base, there was a span of 6 bases. Germline assignment: CDR1 SGHTA and CDR2 FQGTGA. The sequence came from an adult who was a healthcare worker with PCR-confirmed SARS-CoV-2 infection or an uninfected control (not recorded which). The V and J genes are TRBV7-3 and TRBJ1-1; no reliable D call. Material: whole blood. The CDR3 reads CASSLTGPNTEAFF. The CDR3 DNA is TGTGCCAGCAGCTTAACAGGACCGAACACTGAAGCTTTCTTT. Using reference TRBV7-3 and TRBJ1-1 for the parts outside the CDR3, the full variable domain is GAGVSQTPSNKVTEKGKYVELRCDPISGHTALYWYRQSLGQGPEFLIYFQGTGAADDSGLPNDRFFAVRPEGSVSTLKIQRTERGDSAVYLCASSLTGPNTEAFFGQGTRLTVV.